This entry features one T cell receptor beta chain sequence. The data stem from a study of blood T cell repertoires in COVID-19. This CDR3 comprises 16 residues. Germline V gene sequence: CDR1 SGHTA, CDR2 FQGTGA. J lost 3 bases, V lost 1 base, and 5 bases had no gene match. The assay was immunoSEQ multiplex PCR, and TCRdb's table has in-frame clones only and misses some. The sample lists around 400,000 clones, 70% to 90% seen once, with over 2% in the top ten. The sequence came from a woman aged 60-75 years with COVID-19, enrolled during active disease. Sequences were obtained from peripheral blood. The V and J genes are TRBV7-3 and TRBJ2-1, with 8 bases aligning to TRBD2. CDR3 protein: CASSLNSGVNYNEQFF. The DNA of the CDR3 is TGTGCCAGCAGCTTAAATAGCGGGGTAAACTACAATGAGCAGTTCTTC.